These 27 T cell receptor beta chains were all obtained from the same sample, sequenced in a study of cytomegalovirus exposure and HLA in healthy donors. Amplification used 60 Vbeta primers and 13 Jbeta primers. Generated by immunoSEQ multiplex PCR, the TCRdb table keeps only in-frame clones and is missing some. Altogether approximately 150,000 clones are present, 77% being singletons, with the ten largest covering 2% to 3%. The sequenced sample was PBMCs. The receptors stem from a woman between 40 and 55 years old in good health and CMV-seropositive.

This rearrangement joins TRBV5-1 to TRBJ1-4, with 7 bases fitting TRBD1. Looked up from germline, CDR1 is SGHRS and CDR2 is YFSETQ. The CDR3 sequence is 16 residues long. The trim removed 0 bases at V and 4 bases at J, leaving 6 bases unmatched. CDR3 region: CASSLAPGQINEKLFF. CDR3 coding DNA: TGCGCCAGCAGCTTGGCACCGGGACAGATTAATGAAAAACTGTTTTTT.

The gene calls are TRBV28 and TRBJ1-1; TRBD1 matches at 7 bases. V was clipped by 8 bases and J by 3 bases; unmatched bases: 6. The CDR3 runs 13 residues. The germline CDR1 and CDR2 sequences are MDHEN and SYDVKM. The CDR3 region is CASFTGADTEAFF. CDR3 coding DNA: TGTGCCAGCTTCACAGGGGCGGACACTGAAGCTTTCTTT. The full variable domain, completed using reference TRBV28 and TRBJ1-1, is DVKVTQSSRYLVKRTGEKVFLECVQDMDHENMFWYRQDPGLGLRLIYFSYDVKMKEKGDIPEGYSVSREKKERFSLILESASTNQTSMYLCASFTGADTEAFFGQGTRLTVV.

The rearrangement links TRBV11-2 to TRBJ1-6; D is ambiguous. Germline loops: CDR1 SGHAT, CDR2 FQNNGV. V lost 5 bases, J lost 0 bases, and 8 bases lay in between. The CDR3 spans 15 residues. The CDR3 DNA reads TGTGCCAGCAGCCCCCGGGGCTCCTATAATTCACCCCTCCACTTT. Translating it yields CASSPRGSYNSPLHF.

This chain links TRBV7-2 with TRBJ2-3; D is possibly TRBD2 (5 bases). This CDR3 comprises 14 residues. Per the germline V gene, CDR1 is SGHTA and CDR2 is FQGNSA. V was pared by 6 bases and J by 2 bases, with 12 bases between. In DNA, the CDR3 is TGTGCCAGCAGGGTCCTGGACTTCACAGATACGCAGTATTTT. It translates to CASRVLDFTDTQYF.

The chain carries TRBV5-8 and TRBJ1-5, with D maybe TRBD1 (6 bases). Germline CDR1 is SGHTS and CDR2 is YDEGEE. This CDR3 comprises 16 residues. Deletions cut 0 bases from V and 3 bases from J, with 13 bases between. CDR3 nucleotides: TGTGCCAGCAGCTTGGATCAGGGGCTTGTCAATCAGCCCCAGCATTTT. This encodes CASSLDQGLVNQPQHF.

The chain carries TRBV4-2 and TRBJ2-3; D unclear. V lost 0 bases to trimming and J lost 0 bases, with 7 bases between them. CDR3 length equals 15 residues. Germline V gives CDR1 LGHNA, CDR2 YNFKEQ. In DNA form, the CDR3 reads TGTGCCAGCAGCCAAGATGCCGGGAGCACAGATACGCAGTATTTT. As protein: CASSQDAGSTDTQYF.

As DNA, the CDR3 is TGTGCCAGCAAACAGGGCTACTATGGCTACACCTTC. As protein: CASKQGYYGYTF. V gene TRBV25-1 combines with J gene TRBJ1-2; TRBD1 is a possible D gene (6 bases). Germline assignment: CDR1 MGHDK and CDR2 SYGVNS. Trimming took off 7 bases at V and 3 bases at J, with 9 bases between the two ends. This CDR3 is built from 12 residues.

This chain uses TRBV7-9 with TRBJ2-5; 9 bases are shared with TRBD1. Germline-derived CDR1 and CDR2 are SEHNR and FQNEAQ (reference sequence). This CDR3 contains 15 residues. Unmatched junction bases numbered 5, after V lost 5 bases and J lost 1 base. The CDR3 is CASSRDRVGQETQYF. The CDR3 DNA reads as TGTGCCAGCAGCCGGGACAGGGTTGGCCAAGAGACCCAGTACTTC.

The count of this clone is one. This sequence joins TRBV18 and TRBJ2-5; TRBD2 agrees at 9 bases. This CDR3 comprises 17 residues. Germline V lookup: CDR1 KGHSH, CDR2 LQKENI. V shed 0 bases, J shed 4 bases, and the junction held 9 bases outside the gene matches. The CDR3 region has the DNA TGTGCCAGCTCACCACCCCAGAGACTAGCGGCCCGAGAGACCCAGTACTTC. Translating gives CASSPPQRLAARETQYF. The full variable domain, with the rest looked up from reference TRBV18 and TRBJ2-5, is NAGVMQNPRHLVRRRGQEARLRCSPMKGHSHVYWYRQLPEEGLKFMVYLQKENIIDESGMPKERFSAEFPKEGPSILRIQQVVRGDSAAYFCASSPPQRLAARETQYFGPGTRLLVL.

This clone was observed a handful of times. The chain couples TRBV30 to TRBJ2-7, with D perhaps matching TRBD1 (6 bases). CDR3 size: 12 residues. Germline loops: CDR1 GTSNPN, CDR2 SVGIG (reference sequence). Deletions cut 2 bases from V and 6 bases from J, with 11 bases between. CDR3 loop: CAWSSQGLEQYF. CDR3 in DNA: TGTGCCTGGAGTTCCCAGGGGCTCGAGCAGTACTTC.

J is TRBJ2-1 and V is TRBV5-1; TRBD2 matches at 8 bases. Germline V gene lookup returns CDR1 SGHRS and CDR2 YFSETQ. After removal of 4 bases from V and 6 bases from J, the junction contained 9 bases not matched to a gene. CDR3 length: 15 residues. The CDR3: CASSTGLALFNEQFF. DNA of the CDR3: TGCGCCAGCAGCACCGGACTAGCCCTGTTCAATGAGCAGTTCTTC.

The chain recombines TRBV7-2 with TRBJ2-4; no reliable D call. Trimming stripped 3 bases from V and 0 bases from J, with 9 bases between. CDR3 size: 15 residues. Per the germline V gene, CDR1 is SGHTA and CDR2 is FQGNSA. CDR3 amino acids: CASSFAYLAKNIQYF. In DNA, the CDR3 is TGTGCCAGCAGCTTCGCCTATCTAGCCAAAAACATTCAGTACTTC.

This chain connects TRBV7-2 to TRBJ2-1, with 7 bases that match TRBD2. The CDR3 runs to 18 residues. The germline CDR1 and CDR2 sequences are SGHTA and FQGNSA. The ends lost 0 bases at V and 3 bases at J; junction bases unmatched: 11. The CDR3 protein is CASSLARSASGNYNEQFF. The CDR3 region has the DNA TGTGCCAGCAGCTTAGCGAGGTCGGCTAGCGGAAACTACAATGAGCAGTTCTTC.

The chain couples TRBV4-2 to TRBJ2-5, with D unclear. V was trimmed by 3 bases and J by 3 bases, leaving 11 bases between them. The CDR3 totals 14 residues. Germline V CDR1 and CDR2: LGHNA, YNFKEQ. The CDR3: CASSQTRGKETQYF. The CDR3 bases are TGTGCCAGCAGCCAGACCCGAGGCAAAGAGACCCAGTACTTC.

The chain couples TRBV7-2 to TRBJ1-1; 9 nucleotides agree with TRBD1. Trimming at V came to 5 bases and at J to 1 base, leaving 8 bases not matched to a gene. This CDR3 is built from 16 residues. CDR1 SGHTA and CDR2 FQGNSA come from the germline V gene. CDR3 DNA sequence: TGTGCCAGCAGCCCTTCTCGGACAGGGGCGAACACTGAAGCTTTCTTT. Translating gives CASSPSRTGANTEAFF.

A few counts support this clone. V is TRBV6-5 and J is TRBJ2-2, with D possibly being TRBD2 (6 bases). The CDR3 spans 14 residues. Germline CDR1 is MNHEY and CDR2 is SVGAGI. The V gene lost 6 bases and the J gene lost 3 bases, with 11 bases spanning the gap. The CDR3 spells CASRTRSDTGELFF. CDR3 nucleotides: TGTGCCAGCAGGACTAGGAGTGACACCGGGGAGCTGTTTTTT.

V usage is TRBV28 and J usage is TRBJ2-3; perhaps TRBD2 as D (5 bases). Trimming stripped 6 bases from V and 2 bases from J, with 15 bases between. This CDR3 region has 15 residues. Germline-derived CDR1 and CDR2 are MDHEN and SYDVKM. The CDR3 protein is CASSLGLPVTDTQYF. The CDR3 DNA sequence: TGTGCCAGCAGCCTCGGACTTCCCGTCACAGATACGCAGTATTTT.

V is TRBV5-4 and J is TRBJ2-1, with 7 bases matching TRBD1. Germline V gene data show CDR1 as SGHNT and CDR2 as YYREEE (reference sequence). V was clipped by 4 bases and J by 4 bases; unmatched bases: 5. The CDR3 is made up of 14 amino acids. The CDR3 loop reads CASSTGTVYNEQFF. CDR3 sequence (DNA): TGTGCCAGCAGCACCGGGACAGTTTACAATGAGCAGTTCTTC.

The chain has TRBV4-2 and TRBJ1-4; D gene ambiguous. The V end was cut by 3 bases, the J end by 1 base, with 12 bases between. The CDR3 is 16 amino acids. The germline CDR1 and CDR2 sequences are LGHNA and YNFKEQ. CDR3 residues: CASSHPKGGTNEKLFF. The DNA of the CDR3 is TGTGCCAGCAGCCACCCCAAGGGAGGAACTAATGAAAAACTGTTTTTT.

The rearrangement links TRBV14 to TRBJ2-7; a possible D gene is TRBD1 (6 bases). This CDR3 is 15 amino acids long. CDR1 and CDR2 (germline): SGHDN, FVKESK. Trimming shortened V by 1 base and J by 2 bases, and 12 bases separated the two germline ends. The CDR3 reads CASSQGQVVPYEQYF. The CDR3 DNA follows: TGTGCCAGCAGCCAAGGACAGGTGGTCCCCTACGAGCAGTACTTC. The whole variable domain, filled in from reference TRBV14 and TRBJ2-7, reads EAGVTQFPSHSVIEKGQTVTLRCDPISGHDNLYWYRRVMGKEIKFLLHFVKESKQDESGMPNNRFLAERTGGTYSTLKVQPAELEDSGVYFCASSQGQVVPYEQYFGPGTRLTVT.

The chain links TRBV2 to TRBJ2-3; D is possibly TRBD2 (6 bases). The CDR3 totals 13 residues. Germline V gene lookup returns CDR1 SNHLY and CDR2 FYNNEI. The V end lost 8 bases, the J end lost 3 bases, and 12 bases lay between the germline ends. The CDR3 coding sequence is TGTGCCAGCCTCTACGGGAGTACAGATACGCAGTATTTT. Encoded protein: CASLYGSTDTQYF.

The chain joins TRBV7-2 to TRBJ2-1; the D gene is possibly TRBD2 (6 bases). Germline V gene lookup returns CDR1 SGHTA and CDR2 FQGNSA. This CDR3 region has 14 residues. V dropped 0 bases and J dropped 10 bases, with 13 bases sitting between them. CDR3 protein: CASSLAGQGGEQFF. The CDR3 bases are TGTGCCAGCAGCTTAGCGGGGCAGGGAGGCGAGCAGTTCTTC.

This clone has a handful of counts. This chain joins TRBV4-3 and TRBJ1-1; the match to TRBD1 covers 9 bases. V trimming: 2 bases; J trimming: 4 bases; junction bases outside the gene matches: 8. CDR1 and CDR2 (germline): LGHNA, YSLEER. The CDR3 runs 16 residues. The CDR3 region is CASSQQSQGAGTEAFF. CDR3 in DNA: TGCGCCAGCAGCCAACAATCACAGGGGGCGGGCACTGAAGCTTTCTTT.

J is TRBJ1-1 and V is TRBV19, with a possible D match to TRBD1 (6 bases). Per germline, CDR1 LNHDA and CDR2 SQIVND (reference sequence). V lost 6 bases, J lost 1 base, and 9 bases lay in between. The CDR3 contains 13 residues. The CDR3 DNA follows: TGTGCCAGTAGGTTGGACAGGAACACTGAAGCTTTCTTT. This encodes CASRLDRNTEAFF.

This clone was detected once. The gene calls are TRBV19 and TRBJ1-3, with a tentative D call TRBD1 (6 bases). With 8 bases removed from V and 0 bases from J, the gap between germline ends came to 14 bases. Germline V lookup: CDR1 LNHDA, CDR2 SQIVND (reference sequence). The CDR3 consists of 15 residues. The chain's CDR3 is CASCEPRGSGNTIYF. In DNA, the CDR3 is TGTGCCAGTTGCGAACCCAGGGGCTCTGGAAACACCATATATTTT.

The chain uses TRBV6-5 and TRBJ1-3, with D tentatively TRBD1 (5 bases). V lost 4 bases, J lost 4 bases, and 8 bases lay in between. This CDR3 region has 13 residues. Per the germline V gene, CDR1 is MNHEY and CDR2 is SVGAGI. CDR3 residues: CASSWGRGNTIYF. The CDR3 coding sequence is TGTGCCAGCAGTTGGGGGAGGGGAAACACCATATATTTT.

This rearrangement joins TRBV27 to TRBJ2-3; 8 bases map to TRBD1. The CDR3 is 17 amino acids. Germline V CDR1 and CDR2: MNHEY, SMNVEV (reference sequence). With 5 bases clipped from V and 1 base from J, the junction kept 11 bases outside the gene matches. CDR3 protein: CASSTGGWYSGTDTQYF. CDR3 DNA: TGTGCCAGCAGTACAGGGGGATGGTACTCTGGCACAGATACGCAGTATTTT.